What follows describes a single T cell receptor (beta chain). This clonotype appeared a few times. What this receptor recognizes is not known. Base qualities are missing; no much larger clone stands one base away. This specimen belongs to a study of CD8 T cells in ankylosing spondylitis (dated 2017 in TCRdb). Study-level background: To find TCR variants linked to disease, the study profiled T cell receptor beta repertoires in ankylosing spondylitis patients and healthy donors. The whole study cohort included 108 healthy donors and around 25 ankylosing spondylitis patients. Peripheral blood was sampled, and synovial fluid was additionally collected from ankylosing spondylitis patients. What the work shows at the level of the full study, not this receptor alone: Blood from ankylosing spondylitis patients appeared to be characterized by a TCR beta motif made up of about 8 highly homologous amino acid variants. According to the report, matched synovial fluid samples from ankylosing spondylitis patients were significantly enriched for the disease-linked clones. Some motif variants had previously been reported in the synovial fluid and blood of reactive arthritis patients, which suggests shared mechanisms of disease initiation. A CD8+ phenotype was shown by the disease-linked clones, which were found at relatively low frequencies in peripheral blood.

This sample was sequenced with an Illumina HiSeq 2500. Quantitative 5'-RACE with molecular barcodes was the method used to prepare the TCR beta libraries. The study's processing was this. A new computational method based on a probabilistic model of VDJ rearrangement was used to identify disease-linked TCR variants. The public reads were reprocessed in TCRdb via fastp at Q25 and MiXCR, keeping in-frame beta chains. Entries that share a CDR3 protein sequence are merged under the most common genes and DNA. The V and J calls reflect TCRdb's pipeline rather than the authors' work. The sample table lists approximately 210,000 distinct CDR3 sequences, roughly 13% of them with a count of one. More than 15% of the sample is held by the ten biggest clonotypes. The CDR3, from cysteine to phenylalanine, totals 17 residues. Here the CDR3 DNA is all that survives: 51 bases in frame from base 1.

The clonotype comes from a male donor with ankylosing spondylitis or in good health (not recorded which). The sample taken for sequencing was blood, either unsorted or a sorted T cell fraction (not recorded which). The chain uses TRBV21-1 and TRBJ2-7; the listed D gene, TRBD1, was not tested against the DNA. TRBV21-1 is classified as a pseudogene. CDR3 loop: CASSRGDSRKFHYEQYF. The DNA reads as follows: TGTGCCAGCAGCAGAGGGGACAGCCGAAAATTCCACTACGAGCAGTACTTC.